This is a list of T cell receptor beta chains from one sample in a study of blood T cell repertoires in COVID-19. Sequencing was performed with immunoSEQ multiplex PCR; in TCRdb, only in-frame clones are kept and a portion is missing. The profile shows some 50,000 clones, about 89% of them singletons. The material sequenced was peripheral blood. The receptors here all came from a woman older than 75 with COVID-19, enrolled during active disease. Each CDR3 is given with its conserved first and last residue. D genes are given only for firm matches. A row's size may be missing; if present it is once, few, many or a size class.

d_call	clone_size	v_call	j_call	cdr3_nt	cdr3_aa
NA	NA	TRBV11-2	TRBJ2-7	TGTGCCAGCAGCTTAGATGGAGCGGTGTTCGAGCAGTACTTC	CASSLDGAVFEQYF
TRBD2	NA	TRBV6-6	TRBJ2-7	TGTGCCAGCAGTTACTCGGGAGTAGCGGGGCGGTACGAGCAGTACTTC	CASSYSGVAGRYEQYF
TRBD1	NA	TRBV7-2	TRBJ1-1	TGTGCCAGCAGCTCGGGACAGTTGAACACTGAAGCTTTCTTT	CASSSGQLNTEAFF
NA	few	TRBV20-1	TRBJ1-5	TGCAGTGCTTCCATAAGCCAGCCCCAGCATTTT	CSASISQPQHF
NA	NA	TRBV6-1	TRBJ1-5	TGTGCCAGCAGTGAGCGACCGGAGGGGCCCCAGCATTTT	CASSERPEGPQHF
NA	NA	TRBV5-1	TRBJ1-6	TGCGCCAGCAGCCCGAGCTCCTATAATTCACCCCTCCACTTT	CASSPSSYNSPLHF
NA	NA	TRBV15	TRBJ1-6	TGTGCCACCAGCCCCCAGGGACTGGTTAATTCACCCCTCCACTTT	CATSPQGLVNSPLHF
NA	NA	TRBV5-1	TRBJ1-2	TGCGCCAGCAACTTAAACACGGGAGCCTATGGCTACACCTTC	CASNLNTGAYGYTF
NA	NA	TRBV4-1	TRBJ2-3	TGCGCCAGCAGCCAAGAAGGGCGCGAGGGAGGAGATACGCAGTATTTT	CASSQEGREGGDTQYF
TRBD1	NA	TRBV4-1	TRBJ2-3	TGCGCCAGCAGCCGCTCGGGACAGGGTGTAACAGATACGCAGTATTTT	CASSRSGQGVTDTQYF
NA	NA	TRBV9	TRBJ1-6	TGTGCCAGCAGCGTCAGCGTTAATGCGGATTCACCCCTCCACTTT	CASSVSVNADSPLHF
NA	NA	TRBV19	TRBJ1-5	TGTGCCAGTCAGGGGTTATCTCAGCCCCAGCATTTT	CASQGLSQPQHF
TRBD1	NA	TRBV5-1	TRBJ2-2	TGCGCCAGCAGACAGGACAGGGTGAACACCGGGGAGCTGTTTTTT	CASRQDRVNTGELFF
TRBD1	once	TRBV27	TRBJ2-2	TGTGCCAGCAGTTTTCAGCCAGGGGGCGCCGGGGAGCTGTTTTTT	CASSFQPGGAGELFF
NA	NA	TRBV2	TRBJ1-2	TGTGCCAGCAGGGAAGAGAGGGTATCGGGGTTCCGTGGCTACACCTTC	CASREERVSGFRGYTF
TRBD1	NA	TRBV7-6	TRBJ1-2	TGTGCCAGCAGCGCCCAGGGGGGCGCGGGGGGCTACACCTTC	CASSAQGGAGGYTF
NA	NA	TRBV5-1	TRBJ1-5	TGCGCCAGCAGCTTGGGACAGTTAAACGGTCAGCCCCAGCATTTT	CASSLGQLNGQPQHF
TRBD2	NA	TRBV5-1	TRBJ2-3	TGCGCCAGCAGCTTGGAGGTACTAGCGGGGGGTGGTGGCACAGATACGCAGTATTTT	CASSLEVLAGGGGTDTQYF
TRBD2	NA	TRBV7-9	TRBJ2-7	TGTGCCAGCAGCTCGGGACTAGATTACGAGCAGTACTTC	CASSSGLDYEQYF
TRBD1	NA	TRBV28	TRBJ1-1	TGTGCCAGCAGGTTACCTCAGGGGGCCGTTAACACTGAAGCTTTCTTT	CASRLPQGAVNTEAFF
TRBD1	NA	TRBV6-6	TRBJ2-1	TGTGCCACCAGGGGCCAGACAGGGGAAGTTTACAATGAGCAGTTCTTC	CATRGQTGEVYNEQFF
NA	NA	TRBV2	TRBJ1-5	TGTGCCAGCGACCTGACAGGCAGCCAGCCCCAGCATTTT	CASDLTGSQPQHF
NA	NA	TRBV5-1	TRBJ2-7	TGCGCCAGCAGCTTGGAGGGGTTGTGGTACTTC	CASSLEGLWYF
TRBD2	NA	TRBV9	TRBJ2-1	TGTGCCAGCAGCTACACGGGAGGGCCTCTAGATGAGCAGTTCTTC	CASSYTGGPLDEQFF
TRBD1	NA	TRBV6-6	TRBJ2-5	TGTGCCAGCAGTGCCCCGGGACAGGGGTACCAAGAGACCCAGTACTTC	CASSAPGQGYQETQYF
NA	NA	TRBV20-1	TRBJ1-1	TGCAGGGGGAGGGGGTCCGGTCCGGCTTTCTTT	CRGRGSGPAFF
NA	NA	TRBV11-2	TRBJ2-3	TGTGCCAGCAGCAAAGACCCCGGGACATCCCCGCTGTATTTT	CASSKDPGTSPLYF
TRBD1	NA	TRBV19	TRBJ2-2	TGTGCCAGTACGAGACAGGGGCTAGGCGGGGAGCTGTTTTTT	CASTRQGLGGELFF
NA	NA	TRBV18	TRBJ1-2	TGTGCCAGCTCACCGACGGACAGTTCGTATGGCTACACCTTC	CASSPTDSSYGYTF
TRBD1	NA	TRBV2	TRBJ2-7	TGTGCCAGCAGGAGACAGGGGACCTACGAGCAGTACTTC	CASRRQGTYEQYF
TRBD2	NA	TRBV4-1	TRBJ2-1	TGCGCCAGCAGCCAAGCCCAACTGGGACTAGCGGGAGGGTCCTCCTACAATGAGCAGTTCTTC	CASSQAQLGLAGGSSYNEQFF
TRBD1	NA	TRBV7-8	TRBJ2-1	TGTGCCAGCAGCCTCAGGGACAGTTACAATGAGCAGTTCTTC	CASSLRDSYNEQFF
NA	NA	TRBV6-2/TRBV6-3	TRBJ1-2	TGTGCCAGCAGTGGCAGGAATGGCTACACCTTC	CASSGRNGYTF
NA	NA	TRBV2	TRBJ2-6	TGTGCCAGCAGTGACGGGGAGACAAGGGCCAACGTCCTGACTTTC	CASSDGETRANVLTF
NA	NA	TRBV30	TRBJ1-5	TGTGCCTGGAGTGCTCAGGCAACTAGCAATCAGCCCCAGCATTTT	CAWSAQATSNQPQHF
TRBD1	NA	TRBV5-1	TRBJ1-5	TGCGCCAGCAGCTTGGGGGGACAGGGTCGCAATCAGCCCCAGCATTTT	CASSLGGQGRNQPQHF
NA	NA	TRBV9	TRBJ1-2	TGTGCCAGCAGCGTAGCTACAGACCCGTTGGGCGGCTACACCTTC	CASSVATDPLGGYTF
TRBD1	NA	TRBV11-3	TRBJ1-1	TGTGCCAGCAGCTTAGGCAGGGGGTTGAGGACTGAAGCTTTCTTT	CASSLGRGLRTEAFF
NA	once	TRBV10-3	TRBJ1-5	TGTGCCATCAGTGAGGAGGGGGTTTTCCAGCCCCAGCATTTT	CAISEEGVFQPQHF
NA	once	TRBV28	TRBJ2-1	TGTGCCAGCAGTCCTCCCATAGCATCTAGGAATGAGCAGTTCTTC	CASSPPIASRNEQFF
TRBD1	NA	TRBV11-3	TRBJ1-1	TGTGCCAGCAGCGGCAGGGACAGGGGAGGAGAAACTGAAGCTTTCTTT	CASSGRDRGGETEAFF